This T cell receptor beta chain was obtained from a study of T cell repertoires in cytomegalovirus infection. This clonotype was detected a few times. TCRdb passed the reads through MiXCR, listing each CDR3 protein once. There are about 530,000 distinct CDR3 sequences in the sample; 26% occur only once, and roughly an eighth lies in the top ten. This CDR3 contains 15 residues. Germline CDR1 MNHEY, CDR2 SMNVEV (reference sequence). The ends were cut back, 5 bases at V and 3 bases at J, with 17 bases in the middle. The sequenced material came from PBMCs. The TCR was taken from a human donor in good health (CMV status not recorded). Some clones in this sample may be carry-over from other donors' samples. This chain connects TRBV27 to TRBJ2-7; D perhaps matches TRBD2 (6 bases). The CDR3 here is CASSPLGSRNYEQYF. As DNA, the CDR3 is TGTGCCAGCAGTCCCCTCGGGAGTCGGAACTACGAGCAGTACTTC.